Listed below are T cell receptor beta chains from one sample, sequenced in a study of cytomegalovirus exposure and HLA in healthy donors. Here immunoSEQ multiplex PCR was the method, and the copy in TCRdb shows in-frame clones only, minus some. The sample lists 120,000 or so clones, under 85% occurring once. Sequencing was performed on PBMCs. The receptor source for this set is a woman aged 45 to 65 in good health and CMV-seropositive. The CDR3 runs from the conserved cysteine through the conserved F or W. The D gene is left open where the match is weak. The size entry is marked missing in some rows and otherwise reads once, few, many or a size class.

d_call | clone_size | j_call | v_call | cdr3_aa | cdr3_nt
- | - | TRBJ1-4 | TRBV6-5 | CASSYSQAGQKLFF | TGTGCCAGCAGTTACTCGCAGGCAGGGCAGAAACTGTTTTTT
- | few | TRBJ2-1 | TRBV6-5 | CASSYTRQGYNEQFF | TGTGCCAGCAGTTACACCCGCCAGGGCTACAATGAGCAGTTCTTC
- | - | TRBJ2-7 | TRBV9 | CASSTGQIPGEQYF | TGTGCCAGCAGCACTGGACAGATCCCCGGCGAGCAGTACTTC
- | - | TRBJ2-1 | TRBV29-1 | CSVDFSSSYNEQFF | TGCAGCGTTGACTTTTCGAGCTCCTACAATGAGCAGTTCTTC
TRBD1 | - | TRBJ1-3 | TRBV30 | CAWSTVGTGRNTIYF | TGTGCCTGGAGTACCGTCGGGACAGGAAGAAACACCATATATTTT
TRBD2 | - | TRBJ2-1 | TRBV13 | CASSHSGGGHEQFF | TGTGCCAGCAGTCACTCGGGGGGGGGACATGAGCAGTTCTTC
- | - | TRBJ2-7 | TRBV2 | CASSEAPLVAVPYEQYF | TGTGCCAGCAGTGAAGCGCCCCTGGTAGCGGTCCCTTACGAGCAGTACTTC
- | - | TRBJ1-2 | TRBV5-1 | CASSFGGSNYGYTF | TGCGCCAGCAGCTTCGGGGGTAGTAACTATGGCTACACCTTC
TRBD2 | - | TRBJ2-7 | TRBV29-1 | CSVAASGNYEQYF | TGCAGCGTGGCGGCTAGCGGGAACTACGAGCAGTACTTC
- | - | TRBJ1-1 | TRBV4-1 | CASSLGRGKPEAFF | TGCGCCAGCAGCCTAGGACGGGGGAAACCTGAAGCTTTCTTT
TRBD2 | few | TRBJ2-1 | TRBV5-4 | CASSSGLVADNEQFF | TGTGCCAGCAGCTCGGGACTAGTTGCCGACAATGAGCAGTTCTTC